The 8 T cell receptor beta chains below come from one sample, sequenced in a study of T cells after yellow fever vaccination. A single record per CDR3 protein comes from TCRdb applying MiXCR to the 5' RACE reads. The sample includes a few hundred thousand distinct CDR3 sequences, 6.9% of them seen just once. This sample comprised CD4+ T cells sorted from PBMCs, obtained 15 days after the yellow fever booster vaccination. The receptors derive from a man aged 25-45 years who received the YFV17D yellow fever vaccine.

The chain has TRBV3-1 and TRBJ2-5; 10 nucleotides agree with TRBD2. Losses at the gene ends were 11 bases for V and 13 bases for J; bases not matched to a gene: 22. This CDR3 is 15 amino acids long. Germline CDR1 is LGHDT and CDR2 is YNNKEL (reference sequence). CDR3 nucleotide sequence: TGTGCCTCCAGCCAAGGTCTAGCGGGAGCGGGGGGGGTGTACTTC. Translating gives CASSQGLAGAGGVYF.

The chain is built from TRBV12-3 or TRBV12-4 and TRBJ2-7; 9 bases are shared with TRBD1. CDR3 length: 14 amino acids. V was clipped by 6 bases and J by 4 bases; unmatched bases: 7. The DNA for the CDR3 is TGTGCCAGCAGGAAGACAGGGGGTGGATACGAGCAGTACTTC. Amino acids: CASRKTGGGYEQYF.

This clonotype came up a few times. The J gene is TRBJ2-1, the V gene TRBV10-3, with a possible D match to TRBD2 (9 bases). Germline V lookup: CDR1 ENHRY, CDR2 SYGVKD. The CDR3 consists of 16 residues. The V and J ends lost 10 bases and 5 bases respectively, with 24 bases between them. The CDR3 region has the DNA TGTGCCACCAGGGGGCGGGGGGGGATTGCCAACAATGAGCAGTTCTTC. Encoded protein: CATRGRGGIANNEQFF.

The gene calls are TRBV6-2 or TRBV6-3 and TRBJ2-4, with TRBD2 matching 13 bases. V gave up 5 bases and J gave up 15 bases; unmatched junction bases: 7. The CDR3 runs 13 residues. The germline CDR1 and CDR2 sequences are MNHEY and SVGEGT. The CDR3 here is CASSDGTSGTGYF. The CDR3 DNA reads as TGTGCCAGCAGTGACGGGACTAGCGGGACCGGGTACTTC.

The rearrangement uses TRBV6-1 and TRBJ2-7; 7 bases are shared with TRBD2. V was pared by 10 bases and J by 3 bases, with 15 bases of the junction left unmatched. The CDR3 length is 15 residues. The germline V gene encodes CDR1 MNHNS and CDR2 SASEGT. CDR3 sequence: CATTPGGSAIYEQYF. The CDR3 coding sequence is TGTGCCACAACCCCGGGCGGGAGCGCCATCTACGAGCAGTACTTC.

The V gene is TRBV5-5, the J gene TRBJ1-2, with TRBD1 as a possible D gene (5 bases). V gave up 1 base and J gave up 2 bases, with 9 bases separating them. This CDR3 has 14 residues. The germline gives CDR1 SGHKS, CDR2 YYEKEE (reference sequence). CDR3: CASSLRGENYGYTF. The CDR3 DNA follows: TGTGCCAGCAGCTTGAGGGGCGAGAACTATGGCTACACCTTC.

Ten or more counts support this clonotype. The J gene is TRBJ1-2, the V gene TRBV10-3; 9 bases match TRBD1. The V and J ends lost 0 bases and 8 bases, in that order; junction bases with no gene match: 7. This CDR3 comprises 15 residues. Per germline, CDR1 ENHRY and CDR2 SYGVKD. The CDR3, as DNA: TGTGCCATCAGTGAGTCGAGGACAGGGGTTCGCGGCTACACCTTC. Amino acids: CAISESRTGVRGYTF.

In DNA form, the CDR3 reads TGTGCCAGCAGTTACTCTAACAGGATACAGCCCCAGCATTTT. Translated: CASSYSNRIQPQHF. V gene TRBV6-2 or TRBV6-3 combines with J gene TRBJ1-5; D is possibly TRBD1 (5 bases). This CDR3 region has 14 residues. V was trimmed by 0 bases and J by 7 bases, leaving 10 bases between them. Germline lookup yields CDR1 MNHEY and CDR2 SVGEGT.